In its sample, the clone carrying this TCR beta chain was seen a few times. The antigen remains undetermined. The source of the sample is a study of CD8 T cells in ankylosing spondylitis. Overall study results and limits: Blood from ankylosing spondylitis patients appeared to carry a characteristic roughly 8-variant TCR beta motif. Reportedly, significant enrichment of disease-linked clones occurred in matched ankylosing spondylitis synovial fluid. Clones linked with disease were CD8+ and fairly uncommon in the peripheral blood.

Germline values: CDR1 MGHRA, CDR2 YSYEKL. Deletions cut 4 bases from V and 2 bases from J, with 19 bases between. The length of the CDR3 is 17 residues. Quantitative 5'-RACE was performed with molecular barcodes, and it yielded the TCR beta libraries. TCRdb passed the 5' RACE reads through MiXCR, listing each CDR3 protein once. The sample records roughly 450,000 distinct CDR3 sequences, roughly 26% being singletons. The sequencing sample was made of blood, either unsorted or a sorted T cell fraction (not recorded which). This clonotype originated in a male donor with ankylosing spondylitis. This chain connects TRBV4-1 to TRBJ2-3, with D tentatively TRBD2 (7 bases). The chain's CDR3 is CASSPRGLATYTDTQYF. For the CDR3, the DNA is TGCGCCAGCAGCCCGCGGGGGCTAGCGACCTACACAGATACGCAGTATTTT.